Following are 9 T cell receptor beta chains from one sample sequenced in a study of blood T cell repertoires in COVID-19. Sequencing used immunoSEQ multiplex PCR; TCRdb keeps in-frame clones, though not all of them. The sample holds 150,000 to 200,000 clones; about 86% are singletons and the top ten take roughly 8.2%. The material sequenced was peripheral blood. Every receptor here comes from a man aged 55-75 years with acute or convalescent COVID-19.

The sample holds a few counts of this clone. The CDR3 DNA reads TGTGCCAGCAGCTTCGATGGGAGGGGCGAGCAGTACTTC. Its protein is CASSFDGRGEQYF. The chain joins TRBV11-3 to TRBJ2-7; TRBD2 agrees at 7 bases. Germline lookup yields CDR1 SGHNT and CDR2 YENEEA. The CDR3 totals 13 residues. J gave up 6 bases and V 3 bases, and 5 bases lay outside the gene matches.

V is TRBV28 and J is TRBJ1-1; D is perhaps TRBD1 (5 bases). The CDR3 totals 13 residues. V lost 6 bases to trimming and J lost 6 bases, with 14 bases between them. The germline CDR1 and CDR2 sequences are MDHEN and SYDVKM. The CDR3 nucleotides read TGTGCCAGCAGCTCCCCCGGGGGGTCTGAAGCTTTCTTT. This encodes CASSSPGGSEAFF.

CDR3 sequence (DNA): TGTGCCAGCACCGACAACCATCAGCCCCAGCATTTT. It yields the protein CASTDNHQPQHF. The genes are TRBV28 and TRBJ1-5; the D is unclear. Germline CDR1 is MDHEN and CDR2 is SYDVKM. This CDR3 spans 12 amino acids. Trimming pared 7 bases from V and 5 bases from J, leaving 9 bases between.

The gene calls are TRBV4-1 and TRBJ2-3, with 10 bases that match TRBD2. Germline CDR1 is MGHRA and CDR2 is YSYEKL. With V trimmed by 1 base and J by 2 bases, 6 bases remained unmatched. The CDR3 spans 17 residues. DNA for the CDR3: TGCGCCAGCAGCCAAGGACTAGCGGGTCTATCCACAGATACGCAGTATTTT. Translating it yields CASSQGLAGLSTDTQYF.

The genes are TRBV6-2 or TRBV6-3 and TRBJ2-2, with TRBD2 identical over 10 bases. V shed 2 bases and J 7 bases; nucleotides not matched to a gene: 10. The CDR3 contains 17 residues. Germline V CDR1 and CDR2: MNHEY, SVGEGT. In nucleotides, the CDR3 is TGTGCCAGCAGTTACAGGCTAGCGGGAGCCCCGGGCGGGGAGCTGTTTTTT. This encodes CASSYRLAGAPGGELFF.

The chain uses TRBV2 and TRBJ2-2; TRBD2 matches 14 bases. This CDR3 contains 15 residues. V lost 6 bases to trimming and J lost 5 bases; unmatched junction nucleotides: 2. Germline V gives CDR1 SNHLY, CDR2 FYNNEI. The CDR3 DNA reads as TGTGCCAGCAGGGGGACTAGCGGGAGTACCGGGGAGCTGTTTTTT. This translates into CASRGTSGSTGELFF.

The chain has TRBV27 and TRBJ1-2; 9 bases line up with TRBD1. Trimming at V came to 8 bases and at J to 2 bases, leaving 12 bases not matched to a gene. The CDR3 loop spans 16 amino acids. Germline V gene lookup returns CDR1 MNHEY and CDR2 SMNVEV (reference sequence). CDR3 residues: CASGPQGAQGNYGYTF. The CDR3 region has the DNA TGTGCCAGCGGCCCACAGGGGGCGCAGGGGAACTATGGCTACACCTTC.

In its sample, this clone was seen once. The rearrangement joins TRBV6-5 to TRBJ2-7, with a weak D call TRBD1 (6 bases). CDR3 length: 13 residues. From germline, CDR1 is MNHEY and CDR2 SVGAGI. Trimming shortened V by 7 bases and J by 0 bases, and 10 bases separated the two germline ends. Here the CDR3 DNA reads TGTGCCAGCACCGGACAGTTCTCCTACGAGCAGTACTTC. Its translation: CASTGQFSYEQYF.

The chain recombines TRBV6-5 with TRBJ1-2; D might be TRBD1 (6 bases). With 8 bases removed from V and 0 bases from J, the gap between germline ends came to 16 bases. CDR1 and CDR2 (germline): MNHEY, SVGAGI. The CDR3 totals 15 residues. The CDR3 bases are TGTGCCAGCCGCAGACATGGGACAACTAACTATGGCTACACCTTC. Its protein product is CASRRHGTTNYGYTF.